These T cell receptor beta chains were read from a single sample in a study of post-analysis software for immune sequencing data. Using its own MiXCR run on the PCR reads, TCRdb lists one record per CDR3 protein. This sample carries about half a million distinct CDR3 sequences, roughly 45% of them seen once, and the ten largest clones take 9.5% to 13%. Material: blood. These receptors originate from a girl between 10 and 17 years old with multiple sclerosis. The CDR3 runs from the conserved cysteine through the conserved F or W. The order of the fields is clone size, J gene, D gene, V gene, CDR3 DNA, CDR3 protein. D genes are given only for firm matches. For some rows the clone size is stated as once, few or many, or as a class when expanded; others skip it.

NA	TRBJ2-7	TRBD1	TRBV27	TGTGCCAGCAGTTCGAACACAGGGGGCCTCTCCTACGAGCAGTACTTC	CASSSNTGGLSYEQYF
NA	TRBJ2-7	NA	TRBV6-1	TGTGCCAGCAGTGGTCGACGGGGAGGAATGGTGTACGAGCAGTACTTC	CASSGRRGGMVYEQYF
few	TRBJ2-7	TRBD1	TRBV7-6	TGTGCCAGCAGCTTAGGGGACAGGGTGGGAGAGCAGTACTTC	CASSLGDRVGEQYF
NA	TRBJ2-1	NA	TRBV9	TGTGCCAGCAGCGTAGCTCAGGGCCTGGCTCCCTACAATGAGCAGTTCTTC	CASSVAQGLAPYNEQFF
many	TRBJ2-5	NA	TRBV28	TGTGCCAGCAGTTTACCATCAGACAGGCAAGAGACCCAGTACTTC	CASSLPSDRQETQYF
few	TRBJ2-4	NA	TRBV6-5	TGTGCCAGCAGTTACGGGGCTATGCAGTACTTC	CASSYGAMQYF
few	TRBJ2-3	NA	TRBV29-1	TGCAGCGTCGAAGGGCTAAGCACAGATACGCAGTATTTT	CSVEGLSTDTQYF
NA	TRBJ2-3	NA	TRBV12-3/TRBV12-4	TGTGCCAGCAGGCGTACAGGGTCAGATACGCAGTATTTT	CASRRTGSDTQYF
NA	TRBJ1-1	TRBD1	TRBV7-9	TGTGCCAGCAGCTTAGAAGGGGGCTTAACGGGACGAGCTTTCTTT	CASSLEGGLTGRAFF
NA	TRBJ2-7	NA	TRBV5-1	TGCGCCAGCAGTTTAGAAGCCGGGCCGAGCTCCTACGAGCAGTACTTC	CASSLEAGPSSYEQYF
NA	TRBJ2-7	TRBD2	TRBV28	TGTGCCAGCAGCCATCCGGGACTAGCGGGGGTCTCCTACGAGCAGTACTTC	CASSHPGLAGVSYEQYF
NA	TRBJ2-1	TRBD2	TRBV12-5	TGTGCTAGTGGCTACGGACTAGCGGGAGTCTACAATGAGCAGTTCTTC	CASGYGLAGVYNEQFF
few	TRBJ2-7	TRBD2	TRBV5-4	TGTGCCAGCAGCCTCGGGACTAGCGGGAGGGCCGGGGAGCAGTACTTC	CASSLGTSGRAGEQYF
few	TRBJ2-7	TRBD2	TRBV11-1	TGTGCCAGCAGCACCTCTAGCGGACCCTCCTACGAGCAGTACTTC	CASSTSSGPSYEQYF
once	TRBJ1-5	NA	TRBV6-1	TGTGCCAGCAGTGAGGCCGACAGAAGCAATCAGCCCCAGCATTTT	CASSEADRSNQPQHF
NA	TRBJ1-2	NA	TRBV5-1	TGCGCCAGCAGCTTGGTGGCAGAAGATGGCTACACCTTC	CASSLVAEDGYTF